The 6 T cell receptor beta chains below were found in one sample sequenced in a study of human T cells and chemical hapten exposure. Time point described: pre-sensitization, week 0. Treatment noted: therapeutic diphenylcyclopropenone sensitization with weekly scalp DPC. A single record per CDR3 protein comes from TCRdb applying MiXCR to the RACE reads. The sample consists of around 180,000 distinct CDR3 sequences, more than 25% of them appearing once. The material was whole blood, obtained in connection with sensitization to the hapten diphenylcyclopropenone (DPC). These receptor sequences come from a woman between 25 and 40 years old with alopecia areata. Some clones in this sample may be carry-over from other donors' samples.

The chain combines TRBV4-1 with TRBJ2-3; D is unclear. Trimming removed 1 base at V and 2 bases at J, with 10 bases between. This CDR3 has 15 amino acids. The germline V gene encodes CDR1 MGHRA and CDR2 YSYEKL. CDR3 amino acids: CASSQVVAPTDTQYF. The CDR3 DNA sequence: TGCGCCAGCAGCCAAGTGGTGGCCCCCACAGATACGCAGTATTTT.

This clonotype was observed once. The chain links TRBV28 to TRBJ2-1, with D perhaps TRBD1 or TRBD2 (6 bases each). From germline, CDR1 is MDHEN and CDR2 SYDVKM. V was clipped by 8 bases and J by 4 bases, with 18 bases between them. The CDR3 runs to 15 residues. CDR3 sequence: CASGITGTRYNEQFF. In DNA, the CDR3 is TGTGCCAGCGGAATAACAGGGACTCGGTACAATGAGCAGTTCTTC.

This clonotype was seen once. An end of the junction differs from the germline gene, which may be a read error. The genes are TRBV19 and TRBJ2-2; 10 nucleotides match TRBD1. The CDR3 covers 19 residues. The V gene's germline CDR1 is LNHDA and CDR2 SQIVND (reference sequence). The CDR3 reads CASSGRTGGTTTNTGEPFF. CDR3 DNA: TGTGCCAGTAGTGGCCGGACAGGGGGGACTACCACGAACACCGGGGAGCCGTTTTTT.

This clonotype was observed a few times. J is TRBJ1-6 and V is TRBV6-5; 8 bases align to TRBD1. The CDR3 totals 17 residues. The junction had 12 bases not matched to a gene; V was cut back by 5 bases and J by 6 bases. The germline CDR1 and CDR2 sequences are MNHEY and SVGAGI. The chain's CDR3 is CASSPLDRGGFNSPLHF. CDR3 coding DNA: TGTGCCAGCAGTCCCCTCGACAGGGGAGGCTTTAATTCACCCCTCCACTTT.

CDR3 sequence: CASSNRAPPPQHF. The CDR3, as DNA: TGTGCCAGCAGCAACAGGGCCCCCCCGCCCCAGCATTTT. The chain carries TRBV28 and TRBJ1-5, with a possible D match to TRBD1 (6 bases). Germline-derived CDR1 and CDR2 are MDHEN and SYDVKM. Deletions cut 6 bases from V and 9 bases from J, with 15 bases between. The CDR3 is 13 amino acids.

This chain connects TRBV3-1 to TRBJ1-1; D is unresolved. V was clipped by 0 bases and J by 6 bases, with 14 bases between them. Germline lookup yields CDR1 LGHDT and CDR2 YNNKEL (reference sequence). CDR3 size: 15 residues. The CDR3 is CASSQDLTGSAEAFF. The CDR3 DNA reads TGTGCCAGCAGCCAAGATTTAACGGGCTCGGCTGAAGCTTTCTTT.